One and the same sample provided the 32 T cell receptor beta chains below, sequenced in a study of blood T cell repertoires in COVID-19. The repertoire was sequenced with immunoSEQ multiplex PCR; TCRdb's copy has only in-frame clones and lacks some. The repertoire holds around 23,000 clones, with roughly 91% as singletons. Sequenced: peripheral blood. The receptors shown here come from a man aged 50-60 years with active COVID-19.

This clone showed up just once. The chain uses TRBV3-1 (or the pseudogene TRBV3-2) and TRBJ1-4; no reliable D call. The germline V gene encodes CDR1 LGHDT and CDR2 YNNKEL (reference sequence). CDR3 length: 14 residues. Between the trimmed V and J ends, which lost 1 base and 1 base, there was a span of 4 bases. The CDR3 sequence is CASSQAGTNEKLFF. CDR3 nucleotide sequence: TGTGCCAGCAGCCAAGCAGGAACTAATGAAAAACTGTTTTTT.

The chain recombines TRBV4-1 with TRBJ1-3; no clear D gene. This CDR3 has 10 residues. Germline V gene lookup returns CDR1 MGHRA and CDR2 YSYEKL. V was cut by 8 bases and J by 5 bases, with 4 bases left in between. The CDR3 region is CASGRNTIYF. The CDR3 coding sequence is TGCGCCAGCGGCAGAAACACCATATATTTT.

The genes are TRBV2 and TRBJ2-5, with D perhaps TRBD1 (6 bases). V lost 7 bases and J 13 bases, leaving 16 bases between the germline ends. Germline V CDR1 and CDR2: SNHLY, FYNNEI. CDR3 size: 11 residues. The CDR3 bases are TGTGCCAGCAACGAAGGACAGCCGGTGTACTTC. Its translation is CASNEGQPVYF.

V and J are TRBV4-3 and TRBJ2-2; 8 bases match TRBD2. CDR3 length equals 16 residues. V shed 0 bases and J 10 bases; nucleotides not matched to a gene: 10. Germline V lookup: CDR1 LGHNA, CDR2 YSLEER. The CDR3, as DNA: TGCGCCAGCAGCCAAGATCGCAGCGGGAGAGGGTTGGAGCTGTTTTTT. Protein: CASSQDRSGRGLELFF.

The chain uses TRBV11-3 and TRBJ2-2; D is undetermined. There are 15 residues in the CDR3. Germline values: CDR1 SGHNT, CDR2 YENEEA. The V end lost 8 bases, the J end lost 3 bases, and 16 bases lay between the germline ends. The CDR3 reads CASLSREDYTGELFF. The CDR3 nucleotides read TGTGCCAGCCTATCCCGTGAGGATTACACCGGGGAGCTGTTTTTT.

This chain joins TRBV14 and TRBJ2-5; D is perhaps TRBD1 (5 bases). Germline-derived CDR1 and CDR2 are SGHDN and FVKESK. V was cut by 0 bases and J by 1 base, with 15 bases left in between. CDR3 length: 17 residues. This CDR3 reads CASSQERDAGPQETQYF. The CDR3 DNA follows: TGTGCCAGCAGCCAAGAAAGGGATGCAGGGCCCCAAGAGACCCAGTACTTC.

The table lists this clone with a few counts. Germline and junction disagree at one end, which may indicate a read error. This chain links TRBV7-7 with TRBJ1-3, with D maybe TRBD1 (6 bases). The CDR3 spans 16 residues. CDR1 is SSHAT and CDR2 is FNYEAQ in the germline V gene (reference sequence). The CDR3 is CASSLCQGSSGNTIYF. CDR3 sequence (DNA): TGTGCTAGCAGCTTATGTCAGGGGAGCTCTGGAAACACCATATATTTT.

The chain has TRBV6-5 and TRBJ2-2; D gene unclear. V was shortened by 6 bases and J by 0 bases, with 5 bases between the two germline ends. The V gene's germline CDR1 is MNHEY and CDR2 SVGAGI. CDR3 length: 13 residues. CDR3 amino acids: CASSSSNTGELFF. The DNA for the CDR3 is TGTGCCAGCAGCTCTTCGAACACCGGGGAGCTGTTTTTT.

The chain recombines TRBV3-1 (or the pseudogene TRBV3-2) with TRBJ1-2; no clear D. Trimming removed 1 base at V and 7 bases at J, with 7 bases between. Germline lookup yields CDR1 LGHDT and CDR2 YNNKEL (reference sequence). This CDR3 comprises 12 residues. For the CDR3, the DNA is TGTGCCAGCAGCCAAGCACAGCTTGGCTACACCTTC. It yields the protein CASSQAQLGYTF.

The V gene is TRBV19, the J gene TRBJ2-1; 13 bases align to TRBD2. There are 18 residues in the CDR3. The V segment lost 3 bases and the J segment 4 bases; nucleotides outside the gene matches: 9. Per germline, CDR1 LNHDA and CDR2 SQIVND (reference sequence). This CDR3 is CASSIRRTSGRVYNEQFF. The CDR3, as DNA: TGTGCCAGTAGTATCCGCCGGACTAGCGGGAGAGTGTACAATGAGCAGTTCTTC. Using reference TRBV19 and TRBJ2-1 for the parts outside the CDR3, the full variable domain is DGGITQSPKYLFRKEGQNVTLSCEQNLNHDAMYWYRQDPGQGLRLIYYSQIVNDFQKGDIAEGYSVSREKKESFPLTVTSAQKNPTAFYLCASSIRRTSGRVYNEQFFGPGTRLTVL.

The chain carries TRBV6-4 and TRBJ1-3; tentative D call: TRBD1 (5 bases). This CDR3 spans 17 amino acids. Trimming took off 7 bases at V and 0 bases at J, with 19 bases between the two ends. Looked up from germline, CDR1 is MRHNA and CDR2 is SNTAGT. This chain's CDR3 is CASNFIGAVSSGNTIYF. As DNA, the CDR3 is TGTGCCAGCAATTTCATTGGGGCGGTGAGCTCTGGAAACACCATATATTTT.

J is TRBJ2-5 and V is TRBV5-1; 9 bases are shared with TRBD2. Trimming took 2 bases from V and 5 from J; bases not matched to a gene: 4. The CDR3 sequence is 14 residues long. Germline lookup yields CDR1 SGHRS and CDR2 YFSETQ. CDR3 in amino acids: CASSFGTSLETQYF. The CDR3 coding sequence is TGCGCCAGCAGCTTCGGGACTAGCCTCGAGACCCAGTACTTC.

This clone came up once. The chain couples TRBV4-1 to TRBJ2-2; TRBD2 might be the D (6 bases). Germline lookup yields CDR1 MGHRA and CDR2 YSYEKL. V was cut by 4 bases and J by 0 bases, with 9 bases left in between. The CDR3 length is 15 residues. The CDR3 DNA reads TGCGCCAGCAGCCGCATAGCGGCGAACACCGGGGAGCTGTTTTTT. Encoded protein: CASSRIAANTGELFF.

The CDR3 DNA follows: TGTGCCAGCAGTGAGGGGACAGGATTGAACACTGAAGCTTTCTTT. The encoded protein is CASSEGTGLNTEAFF. The chain joins TRBV6-1 to TRBJ1-1; 8 nucleotides agree with TRBD1. Germline loops: CDR1 MNHNS, CDR2 SASEGT. The length of the CDR3 is 15 residues. The V gene end was trimmed by 3 bases and the J gene end by 0 bases; junction bases not matched to a gene: 3.

This clone was observed a single time. V usage is TRBV10-1 and J usage is TRBJ2-3, with D possibly being TRBD2 (5 bases). This CDR3 region has 13 residues. V lost 5 bases and J 6 bases, leaving 12 bases between the germline ends. Looked up from germline, CDR1 is WNHNN and CDR2 is SYGVQD (reference sequence). CDR3 region: CASSRTGSDTQYF. CDR3 DNA sequence: TGCGCCAGCAGTAGGACGGGGAGTGATACGCAGTATTTT.

The chain couples TRBV7-8 to TRBJ2-1; 9 nucleotides line up with TRBD2. V shed 5 bases, J shed 5 bases, and the junction held 4 bases outside the gene matches. Looked up from germline, CDR1 is SGHVS and CDR2 is FQNEAQ. The CDR3 consists of 14 residues. CDR3 in amino acids: CASSIRLADNEQFF. In DNA form, the CDR3 reads TGTGCCAGCAGCATTCGACTAGCGGACAATGAGCAGTTCTTC.

The rearrangement joins TRBV7-9 to TRBJ1-4; 7 positions agree with TRBD1. The germline V gene encodes CDR1 SEHNR and CDR2 FQNEAQ (reference sequence). Trimming at V came to 6 bases and at J to 1 base, leaving 5 bases not matched to a gene. This CDR3 spans 15 amino acids. CDR3 amino acids: CASSSAGGTNEKLFF. CDR3 DNA sequence: TGTGCCAGCAGTTCGGCAGGGGGAACTAATGAAAAACTGTTTTTT.

The chain couples TRBV9 to TRBJ1-1; D perhaps matches TRBD1 (5 bases). CDR1 and CDR2 (germline): SGDLS, YYNGEE. Trimming cost V 0 bases and J 2 bases, with 14 bases left between them. The CDR3 runs 16 residues. The chain's CDR3 is CASSVVPGGSNTEAFF. CDR3 coding DNA: TGTGCCAGCAGCGTAGTACCGGGGGGTTCCAACACTGAAGCTTTCTTT.

The rearrangement joins TRBV6-5 to TRBJ1-2; TRBD1 matches 7 bases. Germline CDR1 is MNHEY and CDR2 is SVGAGI. CDR3 size: 16 residues. V gave up 0 bases and J gave up 0 bases; unmatched junction bases: 4. The CDR3 spells CASSYSFGTANYGYTF. The CDR3 nucleotides are TGTGCCAGCAGTTACTCTTTTGGGACAGCTAACTATGGCTACACCTTC.

The chain couples TRBV6-5 to TRBJ1-2; D remains unclear. The CDR3 consists of 11 residues. Trimming took 4 bases from V and 9 from J, leaving 9 bases between them. Germline values: CDR1 MNHEY, CDR2 SVGAGI. CDR3 nucleotides: TGTGCCAGCAGTTCGGCGGCCAGCTACACCTTC. Protein: CASSSAASYTF.

The chain uses TRBV7-6 and TRBJ2-5; D remains unclear. The V gene lost 0 bases and the J gene lost 5 bases, with 7 bases spanning the gap. Germline V lookup: CDR1 SGHVS, CDR2 FNYEAQ. This CDR3 has 13 residues. The CDR3, as DNA: TGTGCCAGCAGCTTAGCCTTGTCTGAGACCCAGTACTTC. Encoded protein: CASSLALSETQYF.

The chain combines TRBV6-5 with TRBJ2-4, with D uncertain. The CDR3 is 15 residues long. Per the germline V gene, CDR1 is MNHEY and CDR2 is SVGAGI. The germline V and J ends were trimmed by 6 bases and 7 bases, with 19 bases remaining between them. CDR3 sequence reads: CASSPGVTLDNIQYF. DNA of the CDR3: TGTGCCAGCAGCCCAGGTGTTACCCTTGACAACATTCAGTACTTC.

The V gene is TRBV2, the J gene TRBJ2-7; TRBD1 aligns across 9 bases. The CDR3 sequence is 14 residues long. Trimming removed 5 bases from V and 4 bases from J; junction bases left unmatched: 6. The V gene's germline CDR1 is SNHLY and CDR2 FYNNEI. CDR3 loop: CASSWTGDLYEQYF. CDR3 DNA: TGTGCCAGCAGTTGGACAGGGGACTTGTACGAGCAGTACTTC.

The V and J genes are TRBV12-3 or TRBV12-4 and TRBJ2-5; maybe TRBD2 (6 bases). Trimming left V 5 bases short and J 10 bases short, with 11 bases between. This CDR3 comprises 11 residues. The CDR3 nucleotides read TGTGCCAGCAGTGGGAGGATGAACCAGTACTTC. This codes for CASSGRMNQYF.

V and J are TRBV4-1 and TRBJ1-2, with 7 bases fitting TRBD1. The CDR3 totals 13 residues. V lost 5 bases and J lost 7; bases outside the gene matches: 7. Germline CDR1 reads MGHRA; CDR2 reads YSYEKL. The CDR3 sequence: CASSTRGIRGYTF. In nucleotides, the CDR3 is TGCGCCAGCAGCACCAGGGGGATCCGTGGCTACACCTTC.

The gene calls are TRBV24-1 and TRBJ2-3, with TRBD2 matching over 9 bases. J was trimmed by 6 bases and V by 6 bases; bases with no gene match: 9. CDR1 KGHDR and CDR2 SFDVKD come from the germline V gene. The CDR3 is 15 amino acids. Here the CDR3 DNA reads TGTGCCACCAGTCCTCCGCGGGAGGGCCGGGATACGCAGTATTTT. As protein: CATSPPREGRDTQYF.

The CDR3 DNA follows: TGTGCCGAGGCCCGGGACAGCTCCTACGAGCAGTACTTC. The encoded protein is CAEARDSSYEQYF. The J gene is TRBJ2-7, the V gene TRBV6-5; 7 bases align to TRBD1. The CDR3 has 13 amino acids. Germline CDR1 and CDR2: MNHEY and SVGAGI. With 11 bases clipped from V and 0 bases from J, the junction kept 7 bases outside the gene matches.

The chain uses TRBV27 and TRBJ2-7, with TRBD1 as a possible D gene (7 bases). Germline CDR1 is MNHEY and CDR2 is SMNVEV (reference sequence). CDR3 length: 15 amino acids. Trimming stripped 9 bases from V and 1 base from J, with 19 bases between. The CDR3 sequence is CASRRETGWSYEQYF. CDR3 nucleotides: TGTGCCAGTCGGAGGGAGACAGGGTGGTCCTACGAGCAGTACTTC.

The chain is built from TRBV5-4 and TRBJ2-1; 7 bases agree with TRBD2. This CDR3 has 16 residues. The J segment lost 1 base and the V segment lost 3 bases, leaving 7 bases of the junction unmatched. Germline assignment: CDR1 SGHNT and CDR2 YYREEE (reference sequence). CDR3 coding DNA: TGTGCCAGCAGCTCTCCCAGCGGGATATCCTACAATGAGCAGTTCTTC. This translates into CASSSPSGISYNEQFF.

The CDR3 reads CATAEPSGRASEQFF. The CDR3 DNA reads as TGTGCCACCGCTGAGCCCAGCGGGAGGGCCTCTGAGCAGTTCTTC. The chain has TRBV24-1 and TRBJ2-1; 10 nucleotides align to TRBD2. The germline V gene encodes CDR1 KGHDR and CDR2 SFDVKD. V trimming: 9 bases; J trimming: 9 bases; junction bases outside the gene matches: 13. CDR3 size: 15 residues.

The chain combines TRBV24-1 with TRBJ2-1; 9 bases match TRBD2. This CDR3 region has 15 residues. Losses at the gene ends were 3 bases for V and 13 bases for J; bases not matched to a gene: 12. Germline lookup yields CDR1 KGHDR and CDR2 SFDVKD. The CDR3 DNA sequence: TGTGCCACCAGTGATCCGGGGGGACTAGCTCACCTACAGTTCTTC. It encodes CATSDPGGLAHLQFF.

This clone showed up just once. The chain combines TRBV12-3 or TRBV12-4 with TRBJ2-3, with D perhaps TRBD2 (5 bases). This CDR3 comprises 12 residues. Trimming took 5 bases from V and 4 from J, leaving 7 bases between them. This chain's CDR3 is CASSAGADTQYF. CDR3 DNA: TGTGCCAGCAGTGCGGGTGCAGATACGCAGTATTTT.